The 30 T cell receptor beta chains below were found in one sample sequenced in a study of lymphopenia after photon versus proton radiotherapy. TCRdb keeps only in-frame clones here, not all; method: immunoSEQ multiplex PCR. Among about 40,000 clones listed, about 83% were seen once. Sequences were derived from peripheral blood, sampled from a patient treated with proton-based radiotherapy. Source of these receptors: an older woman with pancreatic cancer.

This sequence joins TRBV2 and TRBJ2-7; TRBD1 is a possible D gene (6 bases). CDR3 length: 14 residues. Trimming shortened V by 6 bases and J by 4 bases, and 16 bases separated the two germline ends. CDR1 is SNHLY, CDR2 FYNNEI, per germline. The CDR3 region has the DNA TGTGCCAGCAGGGAACAGGGCCCGGGATACGAGCAGTACTTC. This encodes CASREQGPGYEQYF.

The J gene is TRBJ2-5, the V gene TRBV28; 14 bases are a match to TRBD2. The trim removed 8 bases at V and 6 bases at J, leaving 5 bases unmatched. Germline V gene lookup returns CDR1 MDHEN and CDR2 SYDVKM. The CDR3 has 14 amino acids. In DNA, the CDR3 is TGTGCCAGCCTAGGGACTAGCGGGAGTCAGACCCAGTACTTC. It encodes CASLGTSGSQTQYF.

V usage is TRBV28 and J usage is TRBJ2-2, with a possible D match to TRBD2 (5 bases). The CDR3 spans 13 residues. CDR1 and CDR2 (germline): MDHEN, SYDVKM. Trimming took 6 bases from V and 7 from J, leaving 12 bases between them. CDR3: CASRDWENGELFF. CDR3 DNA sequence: TGTGCCAGCAGGGACTGGGAGAACGGGGAGCTGTTTTTT.

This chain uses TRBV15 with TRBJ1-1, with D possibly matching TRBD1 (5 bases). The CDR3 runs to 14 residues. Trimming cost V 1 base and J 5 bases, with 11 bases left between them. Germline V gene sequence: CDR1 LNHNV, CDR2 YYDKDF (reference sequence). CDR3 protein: CATSRAFDSTEAFF. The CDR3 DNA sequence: TGTGCCACCAGCAGAGCCTTCGACAGTACTGAAGCTTTCTTT. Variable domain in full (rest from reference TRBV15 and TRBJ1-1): DAMVIQNPRYQVTQFGKPVTLSCSQTLNHNVMYWYQQKSSQAPKLLFHYYDKDFNNEADTPDNFQSRRPNTSFCFLDIRSPGLGDTAMYLCATSRAFDSTEAFFGQGTRLTVV.

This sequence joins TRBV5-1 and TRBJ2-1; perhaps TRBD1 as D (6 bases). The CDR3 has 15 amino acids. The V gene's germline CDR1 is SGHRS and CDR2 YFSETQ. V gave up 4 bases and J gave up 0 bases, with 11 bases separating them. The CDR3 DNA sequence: TGCGCCAGCAGCCCAGGGGAGAGCTCCTACAATGAGCAGTTCTTC. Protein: CASSPGESSYNEQFF.

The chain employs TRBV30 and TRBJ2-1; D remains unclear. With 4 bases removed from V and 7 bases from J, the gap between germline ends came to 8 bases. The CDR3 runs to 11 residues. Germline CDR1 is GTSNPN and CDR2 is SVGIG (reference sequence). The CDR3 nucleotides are TGTGCCTGGACTCGGTTGAATGAGCAGTTCTTC. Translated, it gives CAWTRLNEQFF.

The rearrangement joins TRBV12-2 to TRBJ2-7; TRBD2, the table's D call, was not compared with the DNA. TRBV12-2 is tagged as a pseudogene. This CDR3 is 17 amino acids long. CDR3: CASRLEARSYKNYEQYF. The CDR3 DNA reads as TGTGCAAGTCGCTTAGAGGCGCGGTCATACAAGAACTACGAGCAGTACTTC.

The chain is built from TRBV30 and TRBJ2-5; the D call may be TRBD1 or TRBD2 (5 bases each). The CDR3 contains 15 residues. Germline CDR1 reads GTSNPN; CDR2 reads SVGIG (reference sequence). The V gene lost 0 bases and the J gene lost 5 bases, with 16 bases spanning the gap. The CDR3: CAWSVLTRTRETQYF. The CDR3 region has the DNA TGTGCCTGGAGTGTACTCACTAGGACAAGGGAGACCCAGTACTTC.

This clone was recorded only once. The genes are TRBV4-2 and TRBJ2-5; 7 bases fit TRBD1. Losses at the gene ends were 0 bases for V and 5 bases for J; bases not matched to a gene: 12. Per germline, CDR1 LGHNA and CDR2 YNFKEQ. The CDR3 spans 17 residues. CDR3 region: CASSQDPGTDPSETQYF. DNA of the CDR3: TGTGCCAGCAGCCAAGATCCCGGGACAGACCCTTCGGAGACCCAGTACTTC.

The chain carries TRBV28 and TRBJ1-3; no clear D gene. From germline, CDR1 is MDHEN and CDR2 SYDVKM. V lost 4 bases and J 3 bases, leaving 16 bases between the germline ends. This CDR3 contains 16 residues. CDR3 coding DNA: TGTGCCAGCAGTTCGGGGTTTGGTGGCCTTGGAAACACCATATATTTT. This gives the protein CASSSGFGGLGNTIYF.

CDR3 sequence reads: CAISESHEQFF. DNA for the CDR3: TGTGCCATCAGTGAGTCCCATGAGCAGTTCTTC. V and J are TRBV10-3 and TRBJ2-1; D remains unclear. Germline V gene sequence: CDR1 ENHRY, CDR2 SYGVKD. The V end lost 0 bases, the J end lost 8 bases, and 2 bases lay between the germline ends. The length of the CDR3 is 11 residues.

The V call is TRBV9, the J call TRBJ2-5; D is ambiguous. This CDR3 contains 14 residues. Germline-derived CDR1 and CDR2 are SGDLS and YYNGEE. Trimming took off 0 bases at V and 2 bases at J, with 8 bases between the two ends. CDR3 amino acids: CASSVGHTQETQYF. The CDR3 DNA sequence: TGTGCCAGCAGCGTAGGACATACACAAGAGACCCAGTACTTC.

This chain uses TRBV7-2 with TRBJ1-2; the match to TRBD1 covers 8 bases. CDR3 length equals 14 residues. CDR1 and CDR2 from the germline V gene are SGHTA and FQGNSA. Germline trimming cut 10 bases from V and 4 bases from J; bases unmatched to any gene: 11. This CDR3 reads CANSERTGSYGYTF. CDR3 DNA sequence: TGTGCCAACAGTGAAAGGACAGGGAGCTATGGCTACACCTTC.

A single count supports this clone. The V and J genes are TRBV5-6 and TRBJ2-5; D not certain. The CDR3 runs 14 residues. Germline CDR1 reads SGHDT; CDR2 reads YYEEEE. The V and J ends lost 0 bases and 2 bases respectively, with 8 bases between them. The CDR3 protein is CASSLGTRQETQYF. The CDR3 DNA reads TGTGCCAGCAGCTTGGGCACTCGACAAGAGACCCAGTACTTC.

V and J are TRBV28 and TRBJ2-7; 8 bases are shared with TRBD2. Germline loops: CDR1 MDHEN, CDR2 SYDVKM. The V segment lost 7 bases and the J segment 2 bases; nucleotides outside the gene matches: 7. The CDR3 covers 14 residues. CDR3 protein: CASISAGVAYEQYF. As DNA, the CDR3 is TGTGCCAGCATTTCAGCGGGGGTCGCCTACGAGCAGTACTTC.

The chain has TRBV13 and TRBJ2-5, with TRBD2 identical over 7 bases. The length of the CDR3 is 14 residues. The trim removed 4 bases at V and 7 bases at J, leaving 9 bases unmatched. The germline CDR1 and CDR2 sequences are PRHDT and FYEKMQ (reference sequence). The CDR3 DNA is TGTGCCAGCAGCTCCGACGACGGGGAGGGGACCCAGTACTTC. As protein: CASSSDDGEGTQYF. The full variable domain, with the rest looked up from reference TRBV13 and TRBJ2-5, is AAGVIQSPRHLIKEKRETATLKCYPIPRHDTVYWYQQGPGQDPQFLISFYEKMQSDKGSIPDRFSAQQFSDYHSELNMSSLELGDSALYFCASSSDDGEGTQYFGPGTRLLVL.

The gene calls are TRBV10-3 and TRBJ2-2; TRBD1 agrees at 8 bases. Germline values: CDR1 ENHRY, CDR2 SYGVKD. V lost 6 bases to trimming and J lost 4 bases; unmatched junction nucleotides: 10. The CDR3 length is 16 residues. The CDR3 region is CAIRVTGGVATGELFF. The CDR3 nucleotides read TGTGCCATCAGAGTAACAGGGGGAGTTGCCACCGGGGAGCTGTTTTTT.

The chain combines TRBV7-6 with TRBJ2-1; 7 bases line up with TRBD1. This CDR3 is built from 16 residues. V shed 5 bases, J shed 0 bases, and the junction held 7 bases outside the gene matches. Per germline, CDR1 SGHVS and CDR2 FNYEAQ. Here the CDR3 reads CASSLLQGLSYNEQFF. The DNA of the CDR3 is TGTGCCAGCAGCCTACTACAGGGGCTCTCCTACAATGAGCAGTTCTTC.

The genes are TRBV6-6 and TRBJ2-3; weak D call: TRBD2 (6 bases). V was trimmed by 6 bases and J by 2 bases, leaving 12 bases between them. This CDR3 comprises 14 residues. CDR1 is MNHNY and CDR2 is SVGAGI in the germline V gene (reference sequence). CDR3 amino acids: CASRDGGTTDTQYF. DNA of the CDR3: TGTGCCAGCAGAGACGGGGGTACCACAGATACGCAGTATTTT.

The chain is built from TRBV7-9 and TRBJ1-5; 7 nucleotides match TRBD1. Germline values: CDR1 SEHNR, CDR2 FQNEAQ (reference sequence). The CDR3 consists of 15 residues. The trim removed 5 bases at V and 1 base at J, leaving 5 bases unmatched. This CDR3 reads CASSTSDRSNQPQHF. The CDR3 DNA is TGTGCCAGCAGCACCTCGGACAGGAGCAATCAGCCCCAGCATTTT.

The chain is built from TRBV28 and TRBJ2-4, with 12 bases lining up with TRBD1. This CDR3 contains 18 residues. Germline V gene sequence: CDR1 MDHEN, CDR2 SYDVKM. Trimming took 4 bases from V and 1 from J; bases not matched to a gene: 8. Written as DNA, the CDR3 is TGTGCCAGCAGTTACCCGGGACAGGGGGCTCAGGCCAAAAACATTCAGTACTTC. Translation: CASSYPGQGAQAKNIQYF. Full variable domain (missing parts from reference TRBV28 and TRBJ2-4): DVKVTQSSRYLVKRTGEKVFLECVQDMDHENMFWYRQDPGLGLRLIYFSYDVKMKEKGDIPEGYSVSREKKERFSLILESASTNQTSMYLCASSYPGQGAQAKNIQYFGAGTRLSVL.

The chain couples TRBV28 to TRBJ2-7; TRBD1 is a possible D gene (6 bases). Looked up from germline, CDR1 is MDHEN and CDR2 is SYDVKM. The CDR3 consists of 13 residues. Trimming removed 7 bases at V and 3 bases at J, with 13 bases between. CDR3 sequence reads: CASTPLTGYEQYF. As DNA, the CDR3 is TGTGCCAGCACCCCGTTGACAGGCTACGAGCAGTACTTC.

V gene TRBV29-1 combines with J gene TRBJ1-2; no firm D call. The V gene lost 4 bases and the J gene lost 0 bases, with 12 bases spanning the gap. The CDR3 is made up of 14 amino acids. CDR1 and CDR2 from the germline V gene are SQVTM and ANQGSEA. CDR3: CSVGKGASNYGYTF. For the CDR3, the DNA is TGCAGCGTTGGAAAGGGTGCGTCTAACTATGGCTACACCTTC.

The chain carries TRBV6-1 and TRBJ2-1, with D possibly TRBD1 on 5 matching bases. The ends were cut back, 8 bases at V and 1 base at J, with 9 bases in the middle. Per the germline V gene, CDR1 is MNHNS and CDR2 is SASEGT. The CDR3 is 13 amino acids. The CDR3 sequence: CASSQGSYNEQFF. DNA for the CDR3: TGTGCCAGCTCCCAGGGATCCTACAATGAGCAGTTCTTC.

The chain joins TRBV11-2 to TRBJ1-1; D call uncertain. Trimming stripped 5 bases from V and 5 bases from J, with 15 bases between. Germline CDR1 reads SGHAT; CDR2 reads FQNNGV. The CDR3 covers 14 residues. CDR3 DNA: TGTGCCAGCAGCCGCGTCGAAAGGTATACTGAAGCTTTCTTT. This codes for CASSRVERYTEAFF.

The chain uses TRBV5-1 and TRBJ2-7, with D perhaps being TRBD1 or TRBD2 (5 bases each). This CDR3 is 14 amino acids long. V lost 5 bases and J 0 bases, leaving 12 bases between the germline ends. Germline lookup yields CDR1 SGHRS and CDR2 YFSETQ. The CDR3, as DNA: TGCGCCAGCAGAGGGACGTTTAGCTCCTACGAGCAGTACTTC. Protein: CASRGTFSSYEQYF.

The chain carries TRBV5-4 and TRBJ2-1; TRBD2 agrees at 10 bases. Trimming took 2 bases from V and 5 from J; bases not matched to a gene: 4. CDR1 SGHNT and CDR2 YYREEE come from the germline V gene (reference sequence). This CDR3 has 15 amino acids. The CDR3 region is CASSLGGLADNEQFF. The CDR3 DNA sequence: TGTGCCAGCAGCTTAGGCGGACTAGCGGACAATGAGCAGTTCTTC. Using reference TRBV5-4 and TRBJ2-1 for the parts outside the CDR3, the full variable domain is ETGVTQSPTHLIKTRGQQVTLRCSSQSGHNTVSWYQQALGQGPQFIFQYYREEENGRGNFPPRFSGLQFPNYSSELNVNALELDDSALYLCASSLGGLADNEQFFGPGTRLTVL.

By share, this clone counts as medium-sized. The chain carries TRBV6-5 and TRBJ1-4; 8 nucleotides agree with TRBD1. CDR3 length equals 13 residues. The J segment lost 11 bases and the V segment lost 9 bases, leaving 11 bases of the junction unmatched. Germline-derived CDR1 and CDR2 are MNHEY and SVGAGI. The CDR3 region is CASYGQGSLKLFF. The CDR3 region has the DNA TGTGCCAGTTATGGACAGGGATCGTTGAAACTGTTTTTT.

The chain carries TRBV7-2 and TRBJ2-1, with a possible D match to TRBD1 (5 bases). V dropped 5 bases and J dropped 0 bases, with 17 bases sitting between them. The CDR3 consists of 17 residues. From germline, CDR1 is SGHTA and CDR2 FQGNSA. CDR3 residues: CASSIRSGPISYNEQFF. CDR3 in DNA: TGTGCCAGCAGCATCCGGTCAGGGCCAATCTCCTACAATGAGCAGTTCTTC.

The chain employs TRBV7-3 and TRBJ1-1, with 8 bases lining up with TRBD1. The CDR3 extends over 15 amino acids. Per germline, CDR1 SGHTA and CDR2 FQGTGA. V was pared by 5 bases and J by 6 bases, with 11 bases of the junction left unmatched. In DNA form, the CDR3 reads TGTGCCAGCAGCAGCCTCGGACAGGGCAACGCTGAAGCTTTCTTT. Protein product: CASSSLGQGNAEAFF. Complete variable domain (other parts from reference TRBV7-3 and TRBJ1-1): GAGVSQTPSNKVTEKGKYVELRCDPISGHTALYWYRQSLGQGPEFLIYFQGTGAADDSGLPNDRFFAVRPEGSVSTLKIQRTERGDSAVYLCASSSLGQGNAEAFFGQGTRLTVV.